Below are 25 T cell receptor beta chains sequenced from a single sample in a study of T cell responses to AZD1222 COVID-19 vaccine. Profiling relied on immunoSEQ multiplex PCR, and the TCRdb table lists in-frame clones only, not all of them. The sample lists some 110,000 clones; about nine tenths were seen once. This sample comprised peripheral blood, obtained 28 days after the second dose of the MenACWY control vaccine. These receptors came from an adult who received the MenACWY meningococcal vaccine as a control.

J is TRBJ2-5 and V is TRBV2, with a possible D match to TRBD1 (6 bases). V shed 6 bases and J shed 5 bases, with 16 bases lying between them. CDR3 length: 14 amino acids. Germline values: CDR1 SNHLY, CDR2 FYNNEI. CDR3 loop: CASSRGQGLETQYF. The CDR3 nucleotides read TGTGCCAGCAGCCGCGGTCAGGGGTTGGAGACCCAGTACTTC.

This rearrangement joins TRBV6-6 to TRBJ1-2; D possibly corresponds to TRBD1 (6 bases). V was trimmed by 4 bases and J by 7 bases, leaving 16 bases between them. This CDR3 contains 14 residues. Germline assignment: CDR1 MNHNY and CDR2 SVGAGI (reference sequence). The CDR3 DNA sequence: TGTGCCAGCAGTTCATCAGGGGAGGGGAGTGGCTACACCTTC. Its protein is CASSSSGEGSGYTF.

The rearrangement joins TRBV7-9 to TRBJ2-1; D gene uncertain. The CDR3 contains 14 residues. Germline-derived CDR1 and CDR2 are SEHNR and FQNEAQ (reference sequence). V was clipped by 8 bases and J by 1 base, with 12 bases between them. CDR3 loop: CASVPEPSYNEQFF. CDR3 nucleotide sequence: TGTGCCAGCGTCCCGGAACCTTCCTACAATGAGCAGTTCTTC.

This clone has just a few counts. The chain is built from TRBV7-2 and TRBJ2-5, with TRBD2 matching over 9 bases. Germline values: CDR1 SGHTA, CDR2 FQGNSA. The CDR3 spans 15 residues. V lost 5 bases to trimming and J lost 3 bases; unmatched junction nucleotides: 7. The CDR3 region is CASSRGGAGEETQYF. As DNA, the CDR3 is TGTGCCAGCAGCCGCGGGGGGGCGGGGGAAGAGACCCAGTACTTC.

The CDR3 loop reads CASKEDAAYEQYF. Here the CDR3 DNA reads TGTGCCAGCAAAGAAGATGCTGCCTACGAGCAGTACTTC. This sequence joins TRBV2 and TRBJ2-7; D not certain. CDR3 size: 13 residues. V lost 7 bases and J lost 2, with 12 bases in between. CDR1 and CDR2 from the germline V gene are SNHLY and FYNNEI.

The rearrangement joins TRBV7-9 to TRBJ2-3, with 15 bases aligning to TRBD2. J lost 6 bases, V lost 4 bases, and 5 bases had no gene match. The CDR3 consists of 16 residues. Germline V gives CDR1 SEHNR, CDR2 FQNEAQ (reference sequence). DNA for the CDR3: TGTGCCAGCAGCTCGGGACTAGCGGGGGGCCCGGATACGCAGTATTTT. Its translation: CASSSGLAGGPDTQYF.

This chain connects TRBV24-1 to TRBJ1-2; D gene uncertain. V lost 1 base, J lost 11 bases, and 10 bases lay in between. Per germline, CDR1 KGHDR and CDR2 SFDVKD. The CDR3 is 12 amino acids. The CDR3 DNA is TGTGCCACCAGTGATTTTAAGGAGGGATACACCTTC. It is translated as CATSDFKEGYTF.

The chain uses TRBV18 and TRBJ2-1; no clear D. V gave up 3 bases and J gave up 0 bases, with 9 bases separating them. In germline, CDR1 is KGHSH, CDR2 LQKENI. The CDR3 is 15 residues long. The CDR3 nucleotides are TGTGCCAGCTCACCCGGACCAGACTCCTACAATGAGCAGTTCTTC. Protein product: CASSPGPDSYNEQFF.

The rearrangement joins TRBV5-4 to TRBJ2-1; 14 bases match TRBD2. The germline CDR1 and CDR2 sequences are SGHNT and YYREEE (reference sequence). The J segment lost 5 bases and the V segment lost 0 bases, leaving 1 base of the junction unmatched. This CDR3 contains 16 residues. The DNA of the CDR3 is TGTGCCAGCAGCTTGGGGGGACTAGCGGGGGACAATGAGCAGTTCTTC. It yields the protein CASSLGGLAGDNEQFF. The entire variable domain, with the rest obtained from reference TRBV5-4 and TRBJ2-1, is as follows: ETGVTQSPTHLIKTRGQQVTLRCSSQSGHNTVSWYQQALGQGPQFIFQYYREEENGRGNFPPRFSGLQFPNYSSELNVNALELDDSALYLCASSLGGLAGDNEQFFGPGTRLTVL.

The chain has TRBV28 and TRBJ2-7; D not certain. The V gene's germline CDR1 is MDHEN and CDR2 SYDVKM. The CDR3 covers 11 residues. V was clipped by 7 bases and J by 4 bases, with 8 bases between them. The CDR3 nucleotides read TGTGCCAGCACTAATTCATACGAGCAGTACTTC. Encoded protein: CASTNSYEQYF.

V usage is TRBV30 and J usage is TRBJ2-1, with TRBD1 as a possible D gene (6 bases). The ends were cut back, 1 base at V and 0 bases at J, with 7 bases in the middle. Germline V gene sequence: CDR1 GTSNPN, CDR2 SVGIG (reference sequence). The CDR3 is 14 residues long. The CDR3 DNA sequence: TGTGCCTGGAGTGCAGGGGTCTCCTACAATGAGCAGTTCTTC. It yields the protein CAWSAGVSYNEQFF.

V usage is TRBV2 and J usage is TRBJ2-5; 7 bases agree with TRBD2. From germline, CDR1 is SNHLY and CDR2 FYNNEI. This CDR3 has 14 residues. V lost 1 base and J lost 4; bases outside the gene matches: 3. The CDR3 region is CASSEVTGGETQYF. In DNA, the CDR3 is TGTGCCAGCAGTGAAGTGACGGGGGGAGAGACCCAGTACTTC.

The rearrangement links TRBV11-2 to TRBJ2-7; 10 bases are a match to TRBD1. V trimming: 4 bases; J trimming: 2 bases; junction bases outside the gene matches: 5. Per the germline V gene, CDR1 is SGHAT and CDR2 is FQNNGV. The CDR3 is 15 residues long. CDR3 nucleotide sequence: TGTGCCAGCAGCTGGCGGACAGGGGGGGCCTACGAGCAGTACTTC. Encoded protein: CASSWRTGGAYEQYF.

The chain's CDR3 is CASSIGTASSSGANVLTF. CDR3 nucleotide sequence: TGCGCCAGCAGTATAGGGACAGCTTCGAGCTCTGGGGCCAACGTCCTGACTTTC. The rearrangement links TRBV5-1 to TRBJ2-6, with TRBD1 identical over 7 bases. The CDR3 is 18 residues long. V dropped 5 bases and J dropped 0; count of bases not matched to a gene: 11. From germline, CDR1 is SGHRS and CDR2 YFSETQ. Using reference TRBV5-1 and TRBJ2-6 for the parts outside the CDR3, the full variable domain is KAGVTQTPRYLIKTRGQQVTLSCSPISGHRSVSWYQQTPGQGLQFLFEYFSETQRNKGNFPGRFSGRQFSNSRSEMNVSTLELGDSALYLCASSIGTASSSGANVLTFGAGSRLTVL.

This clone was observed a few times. CDR3: CASSSPGFGYTF. The CDR3 DNA sequence: TGTGCCAGCAGCTCTCCAGGGTTCGGCTACACCTTC. The chain joins TRBV27 to TRBJ1-2; D is perhaps TRBD1 (5 bases). In germline, CDR1 is MNHEY, CDR2 SMNVEV (reference sequence). Trimming pared 6 bases from V and 8 bases from J, leaving 13 bases between. The CDR3 has 12 residues.

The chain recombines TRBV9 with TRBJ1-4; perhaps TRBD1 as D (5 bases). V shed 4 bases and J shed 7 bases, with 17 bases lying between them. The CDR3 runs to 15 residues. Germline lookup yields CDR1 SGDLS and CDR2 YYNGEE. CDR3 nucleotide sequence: TGTGCCAGCAGCCTCGGGACCGCAAGGAGTGAAAAACTGTTTTTT. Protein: CASSLGTARSEKLFF.

CDR3 amino acids: CASGLMENTEAFF. The DNA of the CDR3 is TGTGCCAGCGGACTTATGGAAAACACTGAAGCTTTCTTT. V and J are TRBV7-9 and TRBJ1-1; no clear D gene. The V end lost 8 bases, the J end lost 2 bases, and 12 bases lay between the germline ends. CDR1 is SEHNR and CDR2 is FQNEAQ in the germline V gene (reference sequence). CDR3 size: 13 residues.

DNA of the CDR3: TGTGCCAGAAGCTGGGGGCCGACCGCATCTCACATTTTCTATGGCTACACCTTC. It codes for CARSWGPTASHIFYGYTF. V is TRBV5-3 and J is TRBJ1-2, with D possibly being TRBD1 (6 bases). Being an ORF, TRBV5-3 has a function that is uncertain. The length of the CDR3 is 18 residues. The ends were cut back, 3 bases at V and 4 bases at J, with 25 bases in the middle.

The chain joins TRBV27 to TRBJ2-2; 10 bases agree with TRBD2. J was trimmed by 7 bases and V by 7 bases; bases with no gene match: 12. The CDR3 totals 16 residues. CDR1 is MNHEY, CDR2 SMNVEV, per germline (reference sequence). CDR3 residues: CASKERGGLTGGELFF. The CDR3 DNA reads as TGTGCCAGCAAAGAGCGGGGGGGCCTTACCGGCGGGGAGCTGTTTTTT.

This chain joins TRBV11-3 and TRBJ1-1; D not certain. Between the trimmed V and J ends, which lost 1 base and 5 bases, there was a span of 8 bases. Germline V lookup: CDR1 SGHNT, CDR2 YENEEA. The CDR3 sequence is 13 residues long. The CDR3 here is CASSLAFGTEAFF. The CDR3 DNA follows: TGTGCCAGCAGCTTAGCGTTCGGAACTGAAGCTTTCTTT.

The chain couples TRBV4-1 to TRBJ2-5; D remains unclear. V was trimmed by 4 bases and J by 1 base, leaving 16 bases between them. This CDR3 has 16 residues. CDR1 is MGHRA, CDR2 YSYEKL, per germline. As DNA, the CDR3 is TGCGCCAGCAGCCTTGCGGCCCTCCAACCCCAAGAGACCCAGTACTTC. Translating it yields CASSLAALQPQETQYF.

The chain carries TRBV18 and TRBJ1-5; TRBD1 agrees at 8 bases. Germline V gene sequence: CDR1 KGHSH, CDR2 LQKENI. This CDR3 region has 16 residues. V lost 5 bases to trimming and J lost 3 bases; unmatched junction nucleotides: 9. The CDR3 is CASSDATDRDNQPQHF. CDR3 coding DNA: TGTGCCAGCTCAGACGCAACGGACAGGGACAATCAGCCCCAGCATTTT.

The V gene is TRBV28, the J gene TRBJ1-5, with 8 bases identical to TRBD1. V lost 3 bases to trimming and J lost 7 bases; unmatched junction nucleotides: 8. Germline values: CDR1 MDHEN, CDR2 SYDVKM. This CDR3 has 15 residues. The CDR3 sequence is CASSFQPGGGQPQHF. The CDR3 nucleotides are TGTGCCAGCAGTTTTCAGCCAGGGGGCGGGCAGCCCCAGCATTTT. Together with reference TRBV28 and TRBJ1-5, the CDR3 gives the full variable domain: DVKVTQSSRYLVKRTGEKVFLECVQDMDHENMFWYRQDPGLGLRLIYFSYDVKMKEKGDIPEGYSVSREKKERFSLILESASTNQTSMYLCASSFQPGGGQPQHFGDGTRLSIL.

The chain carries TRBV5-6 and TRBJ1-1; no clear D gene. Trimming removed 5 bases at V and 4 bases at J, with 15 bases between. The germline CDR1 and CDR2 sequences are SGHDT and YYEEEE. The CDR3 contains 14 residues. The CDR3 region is CASSPYPRPTEAFF. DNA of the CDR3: TGTGCCAGCAGTCCTTACCCAAGGCCCACTGAAGCTTTCTTT.

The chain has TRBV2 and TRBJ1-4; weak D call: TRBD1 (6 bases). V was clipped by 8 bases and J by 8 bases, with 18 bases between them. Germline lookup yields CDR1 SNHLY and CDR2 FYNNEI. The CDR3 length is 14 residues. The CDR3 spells CASGGGLGNEKLFF. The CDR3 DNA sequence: TGTGCCAGCGGAGGGGGGTTGGGGAACGAAAAACTGTTTTTT.